Below are 18 T cell receptor beta chains sequenced from a single sample in a study of blood T cell repertoires in COVID-19. The protocol was immunoSEQ multiplex PCR, while the TCRdb copy is restricted to in-frame clones and leaves out a portion. Of 97,000 or so clones in the sample, approximately 82% were seen once. Sequences were obtained from peripheral blood. These receptor sequences come from a man in his sixties with acute or convalescent COVID-19.

The V gene is TRBV24-1, the J gene TRBJ2-3, with a tentative D call TRBD1 (6 bases). In germline, CDR1 is KGHDR, CDR2 SFDVKD. Between the trimmed V and J ends, which lost 1 base and 6 bases, there was a span of 7 bases. The CDR3 is made up of 13 amino acids. CDR3 residues: CATSDFRGDTQYF. The CDR3 DNA follows: TGTGCCACCAGTGATTTCAGGGGTGATACGCAGTATTTT.

This clone was detected only a few times. The chain is built from TRBV30 and TRBJ1-2, with 9 bases aligning to TRBD1. V dropped 7 bases and J dropped 7; count of bases not matched to a gene: 7. The CDR3 spans 12 residues. Germline-derived CDR1 and CDR2 are GTSNPN and SVGIG (reference sequence). In DNA form, the CDR3 reads TGTGCCTCTAAAGGGACAGGGAGTGGCTACACCTTC. Translation: CASKGTGSGYTF.

This chain joins TRBV5-5 and TRBJ1-2, with 10 bases fitting TRBD1. Losses at the gene ends were 4 bases for V and 6 bases for J; bases not matched to a gene: 6. Germline V gene data show CDR1 as SGHKS and CDR2 as YYEKEE (reference sequence). This CDR3 is built from 14 residues. The CDR3 protein is CASSPRQGADGYTF. The CDR3 nucleotides are TGTGCCAGCAGCCCGAGACAGGGGGCGGATGGCTACACCTTC.

The rearrangement joins TRBV11-2 to TRBJ2-1; 7 bases align to TRBD1. The germline V gene has CDR1 SGHAT and CDR2 FQNNGV. CDR3 length: 14 residues. Losses at the gene ends were 1 base for V and 6 bases for J; bases not matched to a gene: 3. The CDR3: CASSLGDRPNEQFF. The CDR3 nucleotides are TGTGCCAGCAGCTTAGGGGACAGACCCAATGAGCAGTTCTTC.

This clone was detected only a few times. The rearrangement joins TRBV6-5 to TRBJ1-1; a possible D gene is TRBD1 (5 bases). V was clipped by 7 bases and J by 2 bases, with 11 bases between them. This CDR3 is 13 amino acids long. CDR1 MNHEY and CDR2 SVGAGI come from the germline V gene. The CDR3 region is CASTGQTNTEAFF. In DNA form, the CDR3 reads TGTGCCAGCACAGGGCAGACCAACACTGAAGCTTTCTTT.

J is TRBJ1-5 and V is TRBV19; 9 bases map to TRBD1. V shed 6 bases, J shed 0 bases, and the junction held 15 bases outside the gene matches. Germline CDR1 reads LNHDA; CDR2 reads SQIVND (reference sequence). The CDR3 is 19 amino acids. CDR3 amino acids: CASSVTGQGFTGSNQPQHF. In DNA, the CDR3 is TGTGCCAGTAGCGTCACGGGACAGGGTTTCACGGGTAGCAATCAGCCCCAGCATTTT.

V and J are TRBV10-2 and TRBJ2-3; a weak D match, TRBD1 (6 bases). The CDR3 runs to 13 residues. V gave up 6 bases and J gave up 4 bases, with 11 bases separating them. Germline V gene data show CDR1 as WSHSY and CDR2 as SAAADI. In DNA, the CDR3 is TGCGCCAGCAGCCCGGACAGCCCAGATACGCAGTATTTT. This gives the protein CASSPDSPDTQYF.

V is TRBV5-4 and J is TRBJ2-5; TRBD2 aligns across 13 bases. Germline V lookup: CDR1 SGHNT, CDR2 YYREEE (reference sequence). There are 16 residues in the CDR3. With V trimmed by 1 base and J by 5 bases, 5 bases remained unmatched. The CDR3: CASSLTSGGGFETQYF. CDR3 bases: TGTGCCAGCAGCTTGACTAGCGGGGGGGGATTTGAGACCCAGTACTTC.

This chain connects TRBV27 to TRBJ2-5, with 15 bases aligning to TRBD2. In germline, CDR1 is MNHEY, CDR2 SMNVEV (reference sequence). V gave up 4 bases and J gave up 5 bases; unmatched junction bases: 8. This CDR3 comprises 17 residues. The CDR3 coding sequence is TGTGCCAGCAGTTCCACGACCGGGACTAGCGGGAGGGAGACCCAGTACTTC. This encodes CASSSTTGTSGRETQYF.

The rearrangement links TRBV19 to TRBJ1-1; no definite D call. V lost 6 bases to trimming and J lost 2 bases, with 10 bases between them. Per germline, CDR1 LNHDA and CDR2 SQIVND (reference sequence). The CDR3 is 13 amino acids. The chain's CDR3 is CASSGVVNTEAFF. The CDR3, as DNA: TGTGCCAGTAGCGGGGTTGTTAACACTGAAGCTTTCTTT.

The gene calls are TRBV12-3 or TRBV12-4 and TRBJ2-1, with no clear D. The CDR3 extends over 12 amino acids. Trimming left V 5 bases short and J 6 bases short, with 8 bases between. CDR3 in amino acids: CASSRRFNEQFF. The CDR3 bases are TGTGCCAGCAGTCGTCGGTTCAATGAGCAGTTCTTC.

This chain links TRBV6-5 with TRBJ2-7; 7 bases agree with TRBD1. V dropped 5 bases and J dropped 4; count of bases not matched to a gene: 5. This CDR3 is 13 amino acids long. From germline, CDR1 is MNHEY and CDR2 SVGAGI. CDR3 nucleotides: TGTGCCAGCAGTCCCGGGACAGATTACGAGCAGTACTTC. Protein product: CASSPGTDYEQYF.

V gene TRBV30 combines with J gene TRBJ1-6; 9 bases fit TRBD1. The CDR3 consists of 13 residues. J was trimmed by 11 bases and V by 5 bases; bases with no gene match: 7. Germline V CDR1 and CDR2: GTSNPN, SVGIG (reference sequence). The CDR3 is CAWGTGGSTPLHF. CDR3 DNA: TGTGCCTGGGGCACAGGGGGCTCTACACCCCTCCACTTT.

This clone was counted between two and nine times. V is TRBV19 and J is TRBJ1-6; 8 bases fit TRBD1. Per germline, CDR1 LNHDA and CDR2 SQIVND (reference sequence). The V segment lost 5 bases and the J segment 7 bases; nucleotides outside the gene matches: 10. The CDR3 totals 16 residues. The CDR3 DNA sequence: TGTGCCAGTAGTTCTTTCCCCGGGACAGGCAATTCACCCCTCCACTTT. Protein product: CASSSFPGTGNSPLHF.

This chain uses TRBV9 with TRBJ1-1, with 7 bases fitting TRBD1. V lost 2 bases and J lost 11; bases outside the gene matches: 12. Germline loops: CDR1 SGDLS, CDR2 YYNGEE. This CDR3 comprises 14 residues. The chain's CDR3 is CASSVLDRAAEAFF. The CDR3 DNA is TGTGCCAGCAGCGTCTTAGACAGGGCGGCCGAGGCTTTCTTT.

This rearrangement joins TRBV11-3 to TRBJ2-7, with D possibly being TRBD1 (6 bases). The CDR3 totals 14 residues. V lost 4 bases, J lost 2 bases, and 12 bases lay in between. CDR1 and CDR2 from the germline V gene are SGHNT and YENEEA. CDR3 coding DNA: TGTGCCAGCAGCTCCCGGGACACCCCCTACGAGCAGTACTTC. Its translation is CASSSRDTPYEQYF.

The chain has TRBV7-3 and TRBJ2-5; 7 bases align to TRBD2. The V segment lost 1 base and the J segment 0 bases; nucleotides outside the gene matches: 2. Germline-derived CDR1 and CDR2 are SGHTA and FQGTGA. The CDR3 is 15 amino acids. CDR3 DNA: TGTGCCAGCAGCTTAAGCGGGGGAAACCAAGAGACCCAGTACTTC. It yields the protein CASSLSGGNQETQYF.

Only a few counts were recorded for this clone. This chain links TRBV5-1 with TRBJ2-2; D remains ambiguous. The CDR3 consists of 14 residues. V lost 0 bases and J lost 3, with 6 bases in between. Germline V gives CDR1 SGHRS, CDR2 YFSETQ. For the CDR3, the DNA is TGCGCCAGCAGCTTGGCCGTCTACACCGGGGAGCTGTTTTTT. As protein: CASSLAVYTGELFF.